Following are 12 T cell receptor beta chains from one sample sequenced in a study of long-term antiretroviral therapy in people with HIV. With survey level as its setting, the immunoSEQ assay was v3.0. TCRdb's copy holds only in-frame clones and misses some; the assay was immunoSEQ multiplex PCR. The sample lists some 3,500 clones; about 88% were seen once. Source: unsorted PBMCs, taken 0.3 years after starting antiretroviral therapy. These receptors all stem from a woman in her forties or fifties with HIV.

The genes are TRBV2 and TRBJ1-3; a possible D gene is TRBD1 (5 bases). Germline assignment: CDR1 SNHLY and CDR2 FYNNEI. The germline V and J ends were trimmed by 4 bases and 3 bases, with 16 bases remaining between them. The CDR3 extends over 16 amino acids. CDR3 sequence (DNA): TGTGCCAGCAGTGTTAGCCCACCGGGGGGTGGAAACACCATATATTTT. Translated: CASSVSPPGGGNTIYF. Using reference TRBV2 and TRBJ1-3 for the parts outside the CDR3, the full variable domain is EPEVTQTPSHQVTQMGQEVILRCVPISNHLYFYWYRQILGQKVEFLVSFYNNEISEKSEIFDDQFSVERPDGSNFTLKIRSTKLEDSAMYFCASSVSPPGGGNTIYFGEGSWLTVV.

This chain uses TRBV6-6 with TRBJ1-1; D is unclear. CDR3 length equals 14 residues. Germline assignment: CDR1 MNHNY and CDR2 SVGAGI (reference sequence). V lost 5 bases and J lost 4, with 14 bases in between. The CDR3 reads CASSHYRSSTEAFF. The CDR3 bases are TGTGCCAGCAGTCACTACAGATCCTCCACTGAAGCTTTCTTT.

This chain joins TRBV18 and TRBJ2-7; D is unclear. CDR1 KGHSH and CDR2 LQKENI come from the germline V gene. The CDR3 consists of 12 residues. The germline V and J ends were trimmed by 5 bases and 6 bases, with 11 bases remaining between them. The CDR3: CASSSLAGEQYF. As DNA, the CDR3 is TGTGCCAGCTCATCCTTAGCTGGCGAGCAGTACTTC.

V usage is TRBV9 and J usage is TRBJ2-3; 7 bases agree with TRBD2. This CDR3 spans 16 amino acids. Germline assignment: CDR1 SGDLS and CDR2 YYNGEE. The V segment lost 0 bases and the J segment 0 bases; nucleotides outside the gene matches: 4. DNA for the CDR3: TGTGCCAGCAGCGTAGCCCCCGGGGGGAGCACAGATACGCAGTATTTT. Translated: CASSVAPGGSTDTQYF.

The chain couples TRBV27 to TRBJ2-7; D may be TRBD1 (5 bases). With 7 bases removed from V and 4 bases from J, the gap between germline ends came to 8 bases. The CDR3 runs to 11 residues. In germline, CDR1 is MNHEY, CDR2 SMNVEV (reference sequence). The CDR3 nucleotides are TGTGCCAGCATCCAGGGTTACGAGCAGTACTTC. This codes for CASIQGYEQYF.

V and J are TRBV5-6 and TRBJ1-3; perhaps TRBD1 as D (6 bases). The CDR3 is 14 residues long. CDR1 and CDR2 from the germline V gene are SGHDT and YYEEEE. The V end lost 8 bases, the J end lost 3 bases, and 15 bases lay between the germline ends. CDR3 sequence reads: CARGSQGGGNTIYF. Written as DNA, the CDR3 is TGTGCCAGAGGGTCACAGGGAGGTGGAAACACCATATATTTT.

The chain links TRBV11-2 to TRBJ1-1; D remains ambiguous. This CDR3 contains 17 residues. Germline CDR1 and CDR2: SGHAT and FQNNGV. Trimming stripped 0 bases from V and 2 bases from J, with 16 bases between. This CDR3 reads CASSLDLAVTVNTEAFF. The CDR3 region has the DNA TGTGCCAGCAGCTTAGATCTTGCGGTTACGGTAAACACTGAAGCTTTCTTT.

The chain is built from TRBV7-3 and TRBJ2-3; tentative D call: TRBD1 (6 bases). V lost 5 bases, J lost 4 bases, and 13 bases lay in between. CDR3 length equals 14 residues. Germline-derived CDR1 and CDR2 are SGHTA and FQGTGA. The CDR3 sequence: CASSKIAGADTQYF. Here the CDR3 DNA reads TGTGCCAGCAGCAAAATTGCAGGGGCAGATACGCAGTATTTT.

The chain links TRBV5-1 to TRBJ2-3, with 7 bases fitting TRBD2. The CDR3 covers 15 residues. The V segment lost 7 bases and the J segment 0 bases; nucleotides outside the gene matches: 8. Germline values: CDR1 SGHRS, CDR2 YFSETQ. As DNA, the CDR3 is TGCGCCAGCGCTGCTAGCGGCACTAGCACAGATACGCAGTATTTT. Residues: CASAASGTSTDTQYF.

The V call is TRBV9, the J call TRBJ2-7; D is unresolved. Looked up from germline, CDR1 is SGDLS and CDR2 is YYNGEE. With 2 bases removed from V and 0 bases from J, the gap between germline ends came to 12 bases. This CDR3 region has 15 residues. CDR3 coding DNA: TGTGCCAGCAGCGTTTCAGGAGAGCACTCCTACGAGCAGTACTTC. Its translation is CASSVSGEHSYEQYF.

The chain recombines TRBV6-6 with TRBJ1-2; no definite D call. The CDR3 has 13 amino acids. Trimming removed 2 bases from V and 4 bases from J, with 8 bases in between. The germline V gene encodes CDR1 MNHNY and CDR2 SVGAGI (reference sequence). CDR3 DNA sequence: TGTGCCAGCAGTTACGGTGGATCCTATGGCTACACCTTC. Translating it yields CASSYGGSYGYTF.

The rearrangement links TRBV4-1 to TRBJ2-4; 7 nucleotides align to TRBD2. Germline assignment: CDR1 MGHRA and CDR2 YSYEKL. This CDR3 is built from 15 residues. The V and J ends lost 2 bases and 6 bases, in that order; junction bases with no gene match: 7. In DNA form, the CDR3 reads TGCGCCAGCAGCCAACAAGCGGGGCTGGGAAACATTCAGTACTTC. Residues: CASSQQAGLGNIQYF.